The 22 T cell receptor beta chains below come from one sample, sequenced in a study of T cell changes during pregnancy in multiple sclerosis. TCRdb's copy holds only in-frame clones and misses some; the assay was immunoSEQ multiplex PCR. The table shows over 65,000 clones, with roughly nine tenths occurring only once. The sample was peripheral blood, taken in the first trimester of pregnancy. The receptors were gathered from a female donor with multiple sclerosis, enrolled in a pregnancy study.

The chain has TRBV28 and TRBJ2-7, with unresolved D. The CDR3 length is 12 residues. Per germline, CDR1 MDHEN and CDR2 SYDVKM. Trimming took 3 bases from V and 2 from J, leaving 5 bases between them. This chain's CDR3 is CASSLAAYEQYF. Written as DNA, the CDR3 is TGTGCCAGCAGTTTGGCCGCCTACGAGCAGTACTTC.

The J gene is TRBJ1-5, the V gene TRBV5-5; possible D gene TRBD1, 5 bases. The germline CDR1 and CDR2 sequences are SGHKS and YYEKEE (reference sequence). V lost 0 bases and J 3 bases, leaving 7 bases between the germline ends. The CDR3 spans 14 residues. The CDR3 bases are TGTGCCAGCAGCTTGGGACAGATCAATCAGCCCCAGCATTTT. Its translation is CASSLGQINQPQHF.

This chain connects TRBV28 to TRBJ1-1; D perhaps matches TRBD1 (5 bases). Germline assignment: CDR1 MDHEN and CDR2 SYDVKM. This CDR3 is built from 17 residues. Deletions cut 5 bases from V and 8 bases from J, with 27 bases between. Here the CDR3 reads CASSPPRGRTLLSEAFF. CDR3 bases: TGTGCCAGCAGTCCTCCGCGGGGACGTACCCTCCTCTCGGAAGCTTTCTTT. The full variable domain, with the rest looked up from reference TRBV28 and TRBJ1-1, is DVKVTQSSRYLVKRTGEKVFLECVQDMDHENMFWYRQDPGLGLRLIYFSYDVKMKEKGDIPEGYSVSREKKERFSLILESASTNQTSMYLCASSPPRGRTLLSEAFFGQGTRLTVV.

This clone has just one count. In nucleotides, the CDR3 is TGCAGCGTTGAACTTAGCTCCTACGAGCAGTACTTC. Its translation: CSVELSSYEQYF. The chain joins TRBV29-1 to TRBJ2-7; no definite D call. Trimming left V 2 bases short and J 0 bases short, with 5 bases between. In germline, CDR1 is SQVTM, CDR2 ANQGSEA. The CDR3 loop spans 12 amino acids.

The J gene is TRBJ2-5, the V gene TRBV5-6, with 10 bases fitting TRBD2. Unmatched junction bases numbered 8, after V lost 4 bases and J lost 2 bases. The CDR3 has 16 amino acids. Germline V gene sequence: CDR1 SGHDT, CDR2 YYEEEE. The CDR3 here is CASSTLAGVVQETQYF. The CDR3, as DNA: TGTGCCAGCAGCACCCTAGCGGGAGTAGTGCAAGAGACCCAGTACTTC.

The chain is built from TRBV11-3 and TRBJ1-1, with TRBD1 matching 7 bases. V gave up 5 bases and J gave up 1 base; unmatched junction bases: 1. The CDR3 totals 13 residues. Germline CDR1 and CDR2: SGHNT and YENEEA. The CDR3 DNA follows: TGTGCCAGCAGCCGGACAGGGAACACTGAAGCTTTCTTT. The encoded protein is CASSRTGNTEAFF.

This clone was counted only a few times. This CDR3 is CASSNWRKSSSYEQYF. Written as DNA, the CDR3 is TGTGCCAGTAGTAATTGGCGGAAAAGCAGCTCCTACGAGCAGTACTTC. This sequence joins TRBV19 and TRBJ2-7; no definite D call. The CDR3 runs to 16 residues. CDR1 and CDR2 from the germline V gene are LNHDA and SQIVND (reference sequence). V lost 4 bases, J lost 0 bases, and 16 bases lay in between.

This chain's CDR3 is CASSLQGRADTQYF. CDR3 DNA: TGCGCCAGCAGCTTGCAGGGCCGAGCAGATACGCAGTATTTT. The genes are TRBV5-1 and TRBJ2-3, with a weak D call TRBD1 (5 bases). The germline V gene has CDR1 SGHRS and CDR2 YFSETQ. The V gene lost 1 base and the J gene lost 4 bases, with 10 bases spanning the gap. The CDR3 is made up of 14 amino acids. The full variable domain, its missing parts supplied by reference TRBV5-1 and TRBJ2-3, is KAGVTQTPRYLIKTRGQQVTLSCSPISGHRSVSWYQQTPGQGLQFLFEYFSETQRNKGNFPGRFSGRQFSNSRSEMNVSTLELGDSALYLCASSLQGRADTQYFGPGTRLTVL.

This clone has a single count. CDR3 in DNA: TGTGCCAGTAAACAGGGGGCGTTGAATTCACCCCTCCACTTT. Translating it yields CASKQGALNSPLHF. V is TRBV19 and J is TRBJ1-6, with 9 positions matching TRBD1. Trimming at V came to 7 bases and at J to 7 bases, leaving 5 bases not matched to a gene. The germline CDR1 and CDR2 sequences are LNHDA and SQIVND (reference sequence). The CDR3 is 14 amino acids.

This clone was detected only a few times. The chain recombines TRBV6-5 with TRBJ1-1; the match to TRBD1 covers 7 bases. The CDR3 runs 14 residues. The J segment lost 1 base and the V segment lost 6 bases, leaving 5 bases of the junction unmatched. CDR1 MNHEY and CDR2 SVGAGI come from the germline V gene. The CDR3 nucleotides are TGTGCCAGCAGAGACAGGGTCGGGAACACTGAAGCTTTCTTT. This codes for CASRDRVGNTEAFF.

The J gene is TRBJ1-1, the V gene TRBV11-2; D ambiguous. The germline gives CDR1 SGHAT, CDR2 FQNNGV. Trimming stripped 4 bases from V and 5 bases from J, with 17 bases between. CDR3 length: 15 amino acids. CDR3 in DNA: TGTGCCAGCAGCTCATACTCACACAGAGGGACTGAAGCTTTCTTT. Its protein is CASSSYSHRGTEAFF.

V gene TRBV5-1 combines with J gene TRBJ2-3, with 10 bases lining up with TRBD1. This CDR3 has 15 residues. J gave up 4 bases and V 3 bases, and 5 bases lay outside the gene matches. Per the germline V gene, CDR1 is SGHRS and CDR2 is YFSETQ. The CDR3 reads CASSSGTGAPDTQYF. DNA of the CDR3: TGCGCCAGCAGCTCGGGGACAGGGGCCCCAGATACGCAGTATTTT.

The table lists this clone with a few counts. V is TRBV19 and J is TRBJ2-2; D call uncertain. The CDR3 runs 12 residues. Germline loops: CDR1 LNHDA, CDR2 SQIVND (reference sequence). V was cut by 1 base and J by 7 bases, with 4 bases left in between. CDR3: CASSIAHGELFF. Here the CDR3 DNA reads TGTGCCAGTAGTATAGCCCACGGGGAGCTGTTTTTT.

CDR3 loop: CASSPTTTMNTEAFF. CDR3 sequence (DNA): TGTGCCAGCAGCCCGACCACAACTATGAACACTGAAGCTTTCTTT. This chain links TRBV7-8 with TRBJ1-1; unclear D gene. Germline CDR1 and CDR2: SGHVS and FQNEAQ. Trimming pared 5 bases from V and 0 bases from J, leaving 13 bases between. The CDR3 spans 15 residues.

The gene calls are TRBV11-2 and TRBJ1-1; possible D gene TRBD1, 5 bases. CDR3 length: 15 amino acids. Between the trimmed V and J ends, which lost 6 bases and 1 base, there was a span of 15 bases. CDR1 is SGHAT, CDR2 FQNNGV, per germline. The CDR3 reads CASRFGPGGNTEAFF. CDR3 nucleotide sequence: TGTGCCAGCAGGTTTGGACCGGGGGGGAACACTGAAGCTTTCTTT.

The chain carries TRBV29-1 and TRBJ2-7; a possible D gene is TRBD2 (7 bases). This CDR3 contains 15 residues. Germline values: CDR1 SQVTM, CDR2 ANQGSEA. V was clipped by 6 bases and J by 2 bases, with 20 bases between them. For the CDR3, the DNA is TGCAGCGTGGGAGGGGGGGTTGTAGGAACCTACGAGCAGTACTTC. Protein: CSVGGGVVGTYEQYF.

The chain recombines TRBV18 with TRBJ2-3; maybe TRBD2 (6 bases). This CDR3 region has 17 residues. Trimming stripped 0 bases from V and 3 bases from J, with 16 bases between. Germline CDR1 KGHSH, CDR2 LQKENI. CDR3 DNA sequence: TGTGCCAGCTCACCACCGTCGCGGGGCCCCGTGACAGATACGCAGTATTTT. This sequence encodes CASSPPSRGPVTDTQYF. Based on the CDR3 plus reference TRBV18 and TRBJ2-3, the full variable domain is NAGVMQNPRHLVRRRGQEARLRCSPMKGHSHVYWYRQLPEEGLKFMVYLQKENIIDESGMPKERFSAEFPKEGPSILRIQQVVRGDSAAYFCASSPPSRGPVTDTQYFGPGTRLTVL.

The V and J genes are TRBV25-1 and TRBJ2-7; D unresolved. Germline CDR1 is MGHDK and CDR2 is SYGVNS. Trimming stripped 10 bases from V and 2 bases from J, with 12 bases between. The CDR3 has 12 residues. Here the CDR3 reads CATSEAPYEQYF. The DNA of the CDR3 is TGTGCCACCAGCGAGGCCCCCTACGAGCAGTACTTC.

V and J are TRBV25-1 and TRBJ2-1; TRBD1 agrees at 8 bases. This CDR3 has 15 residues. The germline CDR1 and CDR2 sequences are MGHDK and SYGVNS. J was trimmed by 6 bases and V by 4 bases; bases with no gene match: 8. The CDR3 DNA reads as TGTGCCAGCAGTGGGTTCACGACAGGGGTCAATGAGCAGTTCTTC. It translates to CASSGFTTGVNEQFF.

The chain carries TRBV5-1 and TRBJ2-7; 9 bases match TRBD1. This CDR3 comprises 15 residues. J lost 0 bases, V lost 4 bases, and 5 bases had no gene match. Germline values: CDR1 SGHRS, CDR2 YFSETQ. The chain's CDR3 is CASSVGQGLSYEQYF. The CDR3, as DNA: TGCGCCAGCAGCGTGGGACAGGGCCTCTCCTACGAGCAGTACTTC.

V is TRBV7-2 and J is TRBJ2-1, with D maybe TRBD2 (5 bases). V shed 1 base and J shed 0 bases, with 13 bases lying between them. The CDR3 spans 17 residues. CDR1 is SGHTA, CDR2 FQGNSA, per germline. CDR3: CASSLGLPISSYNEQFF. The CDR3 bases are TGTGCCAGCAGCTTAGGACTACCGATAAGCTCCTACAATGAGCAGTTCTTC.

The chain joins TRBV5-6 to TRBJ2-7, with 12 bases matching TRBD2. The CDR3 runs to 15 residues. V was pared by 4 bases and J by 3 bases, with 5 bases of the junction left unmatched. CDR1 and CDR2 from the germline V gene are SGHDT and YYEEEE. This chain's CDR3 is CASSRGLAGLYEQYF. The CDR3 bases are TGTGCCAGCAGCCGTGGACTAGCGGGACTCTACGAGCAGTACTTC.